The 13 T cell receptor beta chains presented below share a single source sample, sequenced in a study of CD8 T cells in ankylosing spondylitis (TCRdb year 2017). The library was prepared using 5' RACE. Sequencing took place on an Illumina HiSeq 2500. Using fastp at Q25 and MiXCR, TCRdb reprocessed the public reads and kept productive beta chains. A single entry per CDR3 protein holds the most common genes and DNA from its merged rows. In this sample the table shows about 300,000 distinct CDR3 sequences, around 21% of which occur a single time. The ten largest account for approximately 3.7% of the sample. The specimen was blood, either unsorted or a sorted T cell fraction (not recorded which). The origin of the receptors is a female donor with ankylosing spondylitis or in good health (not recorded which).

V is TRBV15 and J is TRBJ1-1, with unresolved D. The CDR3 runs 12 residues. Germline V gene sequence: CDR1 LNHNV, CDR2 YYDKDF (reference sequence). Deletions cut 6 bases from V and 1 base from J, with 6 bases between. The CDR3 reads CATSNPNTEAFF. The DNA of the CDR3 is TGTGCCACCAGTAATCCGAACACTGAAGCTTTCTTT.

This clonotype was observed at least ten times. The V and J genes are TRBV20-1 and TRBJ1-2; no clear D. The CDR3 length is 14 residues. Germline V lookup: CDR1 DFQATT, CDR2 SNEGSKA (reference sequence). V lost 6 bases and J lost 1, with 15 bases in between. As DNA, the CDR3 is TGCAGTGCCCCGCTACCGGCCTTTAACTATGGCTACACCTTC. Amino acid sequence: CSAPLPAFNYGYTF.

This clonotype was picked up one time. V gene TRBV5-5 combines with J gene TRBJ2-7, with a weak D call TRBD2 (6 bases). The V and J ends lost 4 bases and 1 base respectively, with 9 bases between them. Germline CDR1 reads SGHKS; CDR2 reads YYEKEE (reference sequence). The CDR3 has 13 residues. This chain's CDR3 is CASSPGESYEQYF. The CDR3, as DNA: TGTGCCAGCAGCCCGGGGGAATCCTACGAGCAGTACTTC.

The chain uses TRBV7-9 and TRBJ2-5; TRBD2 aligns across 12 bases. The V and J ends lost 6 bases and 1 base, in that order; junction bases with no gene match: 6. CDR1 SEHNR and CDR2 FQNEAQ come from the germline V gene (reference sequence). This CDR3 comprises 16 residues. The CDR3 region is CASRSGLAGFQETQYF. The DNA of the CDR3 is TGTGCCAGCAGGTCAGGACTAGCGGGATTCCAAGAGACCCAGTACTTC.

This chain connects TRBV20-1 to TRBJ2-1; possible D gene TRBD1, 5 bases. CDR3 size: 15 residues. V lost 0 bases and J lost 6, with 15 bases in between. CDR1 and CDR2 from the germline V gene are DFQATT and SNEGSKA (reference sequence). The CDR3 sequence is CSAREDLVGPNEQFF. The CDR3 bases are TGCAGTGCTAGAGAGGATCTAGTGGGGCCCAATGAGCAGTTCTTC.

The chain joins TRBV12-3 or TRBV12-4 to TRBJ2-2, with no clear D. This CDR3 comprises 16 residues. Trimming removed 4 bases at V and 4 bases at J, with 16 bases between. CDR3 in amino acids: CASSWELTVGTGELFF. CDR3 nucleotide sequence: TGTGCCAGCAGTTGGGAACTTACGGTGGGCACCGGGGAGCTGTTTTTT.

This clonotype was seen many times. The CDR3 here is CASSSALNTGELFF. The CDR3 DNA follows: TGTGCCAGCAGCTCTGCTTTGAACACCGGGGAGCTGTTTTTT. The chain employs TRBV7-2 and TRBJ2-2; D remains unclear. V was cut by 4 bases and J by 1 base, with 7 bases left in between. The V gene's germline CDR1 is SGHTA and CDR2 FQGNSA. This CDR3 has 14 amino acids.

V and J are TRBV6-1 and TRBJ1-6; D is undetermined. Germline values: CDR1 MNHNS, CDR2 SASEGT. This CDR3 contains 14 residues. With 2 bases removed from V and 7 bases from J, the gap between germline ends came to 9 bases. Here the CDR3 DNA reads TGTGCCAGCAGTGAAAGACGGGAAAATTCACCCCTCCACTTT. It translates to CASSERRENSPLHF.

This rearrangement joins TRBV5-5 to TRBJ2-5, with 10 bases lining up with TRBD2. Germline trimming cut 2 bases from V and 4 bases from J; bases unmatched to any gene: 5. The CDR3 runs to 15 residues. Germline V gene sequence: CDR1 SGHKS, CDR2 YYEKEE (reference sequence). This CDR3 reads CASSLAGGLRETQYF. The CDR3 DNA follows: TGTGCCAGCAGCTTAGCGGGAGGGCTTAGAGAGACCCAGTACTTC.

This rearrangement joins TRBV12-3 or TRBV12-4 to TRBJ2-7, with D perhaps matching TRBD1 (6 bases). CDR3 length: 13 amino acids. The germline V and J ends were trimmed by 6 bases and 5 bases, with 14 bases remaining between them. The CDR3: CASSSFTGNEQYF. DNA for the CDR3: TGTGCCAGCAGCTCATTTACAGGGAACGAGCAGTACTTC.

This chain joins TRBV7-2 and TRBJ2-3; TRBD2 might be the D (5 bases). The ends were cut back, 5 bases at V and 6 bases at J, with 15 bases in the middle. CDR1 is SGHTA and CDR2 is FQGNSA in the germline V gene. The CDR3 has 14 residues. CDR3 protein: CASSAIRLADTQYF. CDR3 bases: TGTGCCAGCAGCGCAATCAGGCTAGCTGATACGCAGTATTTT.

J is TRBJ1-1 and V is TRBV20-1, with TRBD1 as a possible D gene (6 bases). V was pared by 5 bases and J by 3 bases, with 19 bases between. CDR1 and CDR2 from the germline V gene are DFQATT and SNEGSKA (reference sequence). There are 15 residues in the CDR3. DNA for the CDR3: TGCAGTGCTTTAGACAGGCCGCGGGGAGACACTGAAGCTTTCTTT. This gives the protein CSALDRPRGDTEAFF.

J is TRBJ1-5 and V is TRBV7-2; D may be TRBD1 (5 bases). The CDR3 has 14 residues. V dropped 1 base and J dropped 7 bases, with 11 bases sitting between them. CDR1 SGHTA and CDR2 FQGNSA come from the germline V gene. CDR3 loop: CASSLERGRQPQHF. The CDR3 coding sequence is TGTGCCAGCAGCTTAGAGAGGGGAAGACAGCCCCAGCATTTT.